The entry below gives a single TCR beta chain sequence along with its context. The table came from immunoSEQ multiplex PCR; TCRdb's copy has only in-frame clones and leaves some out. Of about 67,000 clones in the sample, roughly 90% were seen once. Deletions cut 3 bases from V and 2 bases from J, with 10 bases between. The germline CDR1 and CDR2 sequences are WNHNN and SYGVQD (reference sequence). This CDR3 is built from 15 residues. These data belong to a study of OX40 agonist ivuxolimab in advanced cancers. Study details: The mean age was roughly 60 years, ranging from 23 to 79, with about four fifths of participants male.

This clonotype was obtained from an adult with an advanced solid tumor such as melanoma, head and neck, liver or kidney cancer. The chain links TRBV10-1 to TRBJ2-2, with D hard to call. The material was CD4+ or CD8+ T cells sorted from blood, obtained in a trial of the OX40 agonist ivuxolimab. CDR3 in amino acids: CASSDSKVNTGELFF. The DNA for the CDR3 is TGCGCCAGCAGTGACTCAAAGGTTAACACCGGGGAGCTGTTTTTT.